This T cell receptor beta chain was sequenced in a study of technical replicates of blood from several donors (dated by TCRdb to about 2017). The library was generated by the immunoSEQ multiplex PCR assay. TCRdb took this table from immuneACCESS and kept in-frame rearrangements with V and J called. Such tables lack part of the clones; where checked against another copy, unresolved V genes explain under half of the gap, and the rest is unexplained. The sample table contains approximately 64,000 clones; only one count was recorded for 86% of them. Of the sample, 5.1% falls within the top ten clones. The CDR3 has 13 amino acids, counting the end cysteine and phenylalanine. CDR3 DNA is the only sequence kept; it has 39 bases, read in frame from the first base. According to the germline V gene, CDR1 reads SGHTA and CDR2 reads FQGNSA. Trimming costs V 7 bases and J 5 bases, and their ends lie 14 bases apart.

In its sample, this clone was seen once. The antigen it binds to is not known. Qualities for individual bases were not recorded, and no much larger clone is one base off. The chain joins TRBV7-2 to TRBJ2-5; tentative D gene TRBD2, with 5 bases matching. Sequencing was done on a sample of PBMCs. The clonotype originates from a human donor in good health. Some clones in this sample may be carry-over from other donors' samples. The base sequence is TGTGCCAGCACCTTGGATAGAGGGGAGACCCAGTACTTC. Translated, this gives CASTLDRGETQYF. Extended through the reference TRBV7-2 and TRBJ2-5 proteins, this CDR3 yields the full variable domain: GAGVSQSPSNKVTEKGKDVELRCDPISGHTALYWYRQSLGQGLEFLIYFQGNSAPDKSGLPSDRFSAERTGGSVSTLTIQRTQQEDSAVYLCASTLDRGETQYFGPGTRLLVL.